The 6 T cell receptor beta chains presented below share a single source sample, sequenced in a study of T cells in Graves' hyperthyroidism and ophthalmopathy. TCR beta CDR3 sequences were amplified from RNA transcripts. HTBI primers were used for first-round RT-PCR of the TCR CDR3. MiXCR, applied by TCRdb to the multiplex PCR reads, yields one record per CDR3 protein. The table shows 480,000 or so distinct CDR3 sequences, with around 43% occurring only once. The sample consisted of peripheral blood or thyroid tissue (not recorded which). These receptors were taken from an adult woman with Graves' disease, either hyperthyroidism or ophthalmopathy (not recorded which).

This clonotype was recorded a few times. The chain combines TRBV7-2 with TRBJ1-1; D is ambiguous. Trimming pared 5 bases from V and 6 bases from J, leaving 19 bases between. CDR1 and CDR2 from the germline V gene are SGHTA and FQGNSA. This CDR3 has 15 amino acids. CDR3 amino acids: CASSARDLNSAEAFF. The CDR3 DNA reads as TGTGCCAGCAGCGCCAGAGACCTTAACAGCGCTGAAGCTTTCTTT.

This clonotype was recorded at least ten times. The chain couples TRBV25-1 to TRBJ2-6; D unresolved. The CDR3 is 15 residues long. Per germline, CDR1 MGHDK and CDR2 SYGVNS. The ends were cut back, 4 bases at V and 4 bases at J, with 11 bases in the middle. CDR3 sequence reads: CASSGGLVGANVLTF. CDR3 in DNA: TGTGCCAGCAGTGGGGGTCTGGTCGGGGCCAACGTCCTGACTTTC.

This clonotype has just a few counts. In DNA, the CDR3 is TGTGCCATCAACGACCACCGTGTGAAAGCTTTCTTT. Residues: CAINDHRVKAFF. The rearrangement uses TRBV10-3 and TRBJ1-1; D is unclear. CDR1 and CDR2 from the germline V gene are ENHRY and SYGVKD. V was trimmed by 7 bases and J by 9 bases, leaving 15 bases between them. The CDR3 sequence is 12 residues long.

This clonotype has only one observation. This rearrangement joins TRBV7-2 to TRBJ1-2; perhaps TRBD1 as D (5 bases). The V end lost 5 bases, the J end lost 7 bases, and 26 bases lay between the germline ends. This CDR3 comprises 17 residues. CDR1 is SGHTA, CDR2 FQGNSA, per germline. The chain's CDR3 is CASSPEHRQPSRGGYTF. In DNA, the CDR3 is TGTGCCAGCAGCCCTGAACACAGGCAGCCTTCGCGTGGTGGCTACACCTTC.

V usage is TRBV7-3 and J usage is TRBJ1-3, with D unresolved. With 9 bases removed from V and 4 bases from J, the gap between germline ends came to 7 bases. The CDR3 runs to 11 residues. CDR1 is SGHTA, CDR2 FQGTGA, per germline. For the CDR3, the DNA is TGTGCCAGAAAACAGGGAAACACCATATATTTT. It codes for CARKQGNTIYF. The variable domain in full, completed from reference TRBV7-3 and TRBJ1-3, reads GAGVSQTPSNKVTEKGKYVELRCDPISGHTALYWYRQSLGQGPEFLIYFQGTGAADDSGLPNDRFFAVRPEGSVSTLKIQRTERGDSAVYLCARKQGNTIYFGEGSWLTVV.

This clonotype was picked up many times. This sequence joins TRBV10-1 and TRBJ1-2; TRBD1 might be the D (5 bases). V was shortened by 4 bases and J by 5 bases, with 11 bases between the two germline ends. The CDR3 consists of 13 residues. The V gene's germline CDR1 is WNHNN and CDR2 SYGVQD (reference sequence). In DNA form, the CDR3 reads TGCGCCAGCAGTGCCGATCGACAGTATGGCTACACCTTC. Translation: CASSADRQYGYTF.